This TCR beta chain was identified in a study of blood T cells in healthy people across ages. With a J-beta primer mix and a sample-barcoded 5' primer, a second PCR ran 7 to 11 cycles. Each TCR beta cDNA got a 12-nucleotide random molecular identifier. MiXCR was run by TCRdb on the 5' RACE reads, yielding one entry per CDR3 protein. The sample lists about 1.5 million distinct CDR3 sequences, approximately 42% occurring once. A few counts support this clonotype. Trimming removed 0 bases from V and 1 base from J; junction bases left unmatched: 10. This CDR3 contains 18 residues. Germline CDR1 and CDR2: MGHRA and YSYEKL.

This sequence joins TRBV4-1 and TRBJ2-3, with 7 bases identical to TRBD2. The material sequenced was blood. This sequence originates from a woman between 18 and 30 years old in good health. CDR3 coding DNA: TGCGCCAGCAGCCAAGATCAGAGCGACAGCGGGGGCACAGATACGCAGTATTTT. Its translation: CASSQDQSDSGGTDTQYF.